These T cell receptor beta chains were read from a single sample in a study of blood T cell repertoires in COVID-19. Using immunoSEQ multiplex PCR, the repertoire was profiled, and TCRdb retains in-frame clones only, with some absent. Of 200,000 to 250,000 clones in the sample, around 86% were seen once. Sequenced sample: peripheral blood. Receptor source: a man in his sixties who had recovered from COVID-19. CDR3s include the opening cysteine and the closing phenylalanine or tryptophan. The order of the fields is CDR3 protein, V gene, J gene.

CDR3aa: CASSLPQGASGYTF
v_gene: TRBV5-6
j_gene: TRBJ1-2

CDR3aa: CASSLGQKETQYF
v_gene: TRBV11-2
j_gene: TRBJ2-5

CDR3aa: CASSLVVGPYNEQFF
v_gene: TRBV7-2
j_gene: TRBJ2-1

CDR3aa: CASRQQGLKTEAFF
v_gene: TRBV6-5
j_gene: TRBJ1-1

CDR3aa: CASRPLRGTDYGYTF
v_gene: TRBV11-2
j_gene: TRBJ1-2

CDR3aa: CASGSPAGTASGELFF
v_gene: TRBV12-5
j_gene: TRBJ2-2

CDR3aa: CASSLGGGNTIYF
v_gene: TRBV11-2
j_gene: TRBJ1-3

CDR3aa: CASSNPGQGLHLYNEQFF
v_gene: TRBV5-1
j_gene: TRBJ2-1

CDR3aa: CASSGSGYGYTF
v_gene: TRBV7-9
j_gene: TRBJ1-2

CDR3aa: CASSSGTANTDTQYF
v_gene: TRBV4-1
j_gene: TRBJ2-3

CDR3aa: CASRNTGGSYEQYF
v_gene: TRBV19
j_gene: TRBJ2-7

CDR3aa: CASSFGDRDYGYTF
v_gene: TRBV5-1
j_gene: TRBJ1-2

CDR3aa: CASSLSLGQGSTNEKLFF
v_gene: TRBV5-1
j_gene: TRBJ1-4

CDR3aa: CASSRDRGDYGYTF
v_gene: TRBV7-2
j_gene: TRBJ1-2

CDR3aa: CASSSNSGPWGDGYTF
v_gene: TRBV7-2
j_gene: TRBJ1-2

CDR3aa: CASSPRQGQGTEAFF
v_gene: TRBV11-2
j_gene: TRBJ1-1

CDR3aa: CASSRGPVNSPLHF
v_gene: TRBV4-3
j_gene: TRBJ1-6

CDR3aa: CATSETGQGFAGELFF
v_gene: TRBV24-1
j_gene: TRBJ2-2

CDR3aa: CASSISGAGETQYF
v_gene: TRBV19
j_gene: TRBJ2-5

CDR3aa: CASSVAGASETQYF
v_gene: TRBV9
j_gene: TRBJ2-5

CDR3aa: CSPQGTDTQYF
v_gene: TRBV20-1
j_gene: TRBJ2-3

CDR3aa: CASSIRVAGANVLTF
v_gene: TRBV5-8
j_gene: TRBJ2-6

CDR3aa: CASSLTSQGAHEQYF
v_gene: TRBV7-3
j_gene: TRBJ2-7

CDR3aa: CASSLTGDEKLFF
v_gene: TRBV2
j_gene: TRBJ1-4

CDR3aa: CASSWGTGQIGNTIYF
v_gene: TRBV5-4
j_gene: TRBJ1-3

CDR3aa: CASSGRLGNTEAFF
v_gene: TRBV27
j_gene: TRBJ1-1

CDR3aa: CASSQDGWGAGGAYEQYF
v_gene: TRBV4-2
j_gene: TRBJ2-7

CDR3aa: CASSKNRNTEAFF
v_gene: TRBV19
j_gene: TRBJ1-1

CDR3aa: CASSLQGTGYSNQPQHF
v_gene: TRBV18
j_gene: TRBJ1-5

CDR3aa: CASSILGATNYGYTF
v_gene: TRBV19
j_gene: TRBJ1-2

CDR3aa: CASSEGTSGRGEQYF
v_gene: TRBV9
j_gene: TRBJ2-7

CDR3aa: CASSLGATREQFF
v_gene: TRBV5-6
j_gene: TRBJ2-1

CDR3aa: CASSSLAGPETQYF
v_gene: TRBV6-5
j_gene: TRBJ2-5

CDR3aa: CASSPKPGQVQRSEAFF
v_gene: TRBV27
j_gene: TRBJ1-1

CDR3aa: CASSYWASGETQYF
v_gene: TRBV3-1/TRBV3-2
j_gene: TRBJ2-5

CDR3aa: CASSVLLAGANTGELFF
v_gene: TRBV3-1/TRBV3-2
j_gene: TRBJ2-2

CDR3aa: CSAINNEKLFF
v_gene: TRBV20-1
j_gene: TRBJ1-4

CDR3aa: CASSARDRESGNTIYF
v_gene: TRBV9
j_gene: TRBJ1-3

CDR3aa: CASSPGTGTEAFF
v_gene: TRBV18
j_gene: TRBJ1-1

CDR3aa: CASSPGTQNQPQHF
v_gene: TRBV5-1
j_gene: TRBJ1-5